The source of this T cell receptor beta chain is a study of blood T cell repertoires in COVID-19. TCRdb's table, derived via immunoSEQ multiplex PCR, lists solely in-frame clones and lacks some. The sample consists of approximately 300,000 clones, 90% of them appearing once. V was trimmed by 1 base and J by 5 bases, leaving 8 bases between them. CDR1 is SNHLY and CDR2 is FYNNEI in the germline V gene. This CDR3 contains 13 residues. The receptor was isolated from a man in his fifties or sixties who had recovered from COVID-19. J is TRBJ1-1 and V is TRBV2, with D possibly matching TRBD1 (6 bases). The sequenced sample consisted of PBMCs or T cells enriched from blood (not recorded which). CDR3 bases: TGTGCCAGCAGTGAAGGCCAGGGGACTGAAGCTTTCTTT. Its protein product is CASSEGQGTEAFF.